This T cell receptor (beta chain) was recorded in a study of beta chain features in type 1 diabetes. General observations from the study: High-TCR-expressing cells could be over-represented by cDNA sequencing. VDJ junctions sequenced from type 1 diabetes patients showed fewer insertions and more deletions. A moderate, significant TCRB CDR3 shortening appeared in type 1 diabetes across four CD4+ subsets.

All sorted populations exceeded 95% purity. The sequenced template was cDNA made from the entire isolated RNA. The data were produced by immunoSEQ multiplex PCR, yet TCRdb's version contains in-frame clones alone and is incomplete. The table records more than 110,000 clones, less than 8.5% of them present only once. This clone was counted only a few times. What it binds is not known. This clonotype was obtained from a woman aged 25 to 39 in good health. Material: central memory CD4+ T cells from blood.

The CDR3 sequence: CASSWGQGPYEQYF. CDR3 coding DNA: TGCGCCAGCAGCTGGGGACAGGGGCCCTACGAGCAGTACTTC. The V and J genes are TRBV5-1 and TRBJ2-7; 10 bases are a match to TRBD1. After removal of 3 bases from V and 2 bases from J, the junction contained 2 bases not matched to a gene. The germline CDR1 and CDR2 sequences are SGHRS and YFSETQ. This CDR3 is built from 14 residues.